A single T cell receptor (beta chain) is shown here with its context. The sample belongs to a study of glioma-infiltrating T cells after dendritic cell vaccination. Time point noted: after dendritic cell vaccination, including at tumor progression/relapse. The data were produced by immunoSEQ multiplex PCR, yet TCRdb's version contains in-frame clones alone and is incomplete. The sample comprises some 110,000 clones, 85% to 90% of which are singletons, and roughly 3% rests with the top ten. There are 16 residues in the CDR3. Germline lookup yields CDR1 SGHNT and CDR2 YYREEE (reference sequence). V dropped 4 bases and J dropped 7; count of bases not matched to a gene: 15.

The input for sequencing was blood, taken after dendritic cell vaccination. The clonotype comes from a human donor with glioblastoma. V gene TRBV5-4 combines with J gene TRBJ2-7; 9 bases match TRBD2. The CDR3: CASSPHRREGRREQYF. CDR3 bases: TGTGCCAGCAGCCCGCATCGGCGGGAGGGCCGCAGGGAGCAGTACTTC. Using reference TRBV5-4 and TRBJ2-7 for the parts outside the CDR3, the full variable domain is ETGVTQSPTHLIKTRGQQVTLRCSSQSGHNTVSWYQQALGQGPQFIFQYYREEENGRGNFPPRFSGLQFPNYSSELNVNALELDDSALYLCASSPHRREGRREQYFGPGTRLTVT.